The 28 T cell receptor beta chains given below trace back to one sample, sequenced in a study of cytomegalovirus exposure and HLA in healthy donors. PCR was performed using 60 Vbeta and 13 Jbeta primers. Data came from immunoSEQ multiplex PCR; TCRdb stores just in-frame clones and leaves some out. The sample carries around 150,000 clones, roughly 82% recorded once. Sequenced: PBMCs. The receptors here all came from a man aged 50 or older in good health and CMV-seropositive.

The chain recombines TRBV7-2 with TRBJ1-1; 7 bases line up with TRBD1. The V gene's germline CDR1 is SGHTA and CDR2 FQGNSA. J lost 7 bases, V lost 5 bases, and 7 bases had no gene match. The CDR3 loop spans 13 amino acids. CDR3 region: CASSVTGDLEAFF. CDR3 DNA sequence: TGTGCCAGCAGCGTTACAGGGGATCTTGAAGCTTTCTTT.

This chain links TRBV28 with TRBJ2-3; 7 bases align to TRBD2. Germline V gene sequence: CDR1 MDHEN, CDR2 SYDVKM. V lost 5 bases, J lost 1 base, and 6 bases stayed unmatched. This CDR3 has 15 residues. CDR3 bases: TGTGCCAGCAGTAAAGCGGGATACCGCACAGATACGCAGTATTTT. Amino acids: CASSKAGYRTDTQYF.

V is TRBV6-1 and J is TRBJ1-1; D may be TRBD1 (6 bases). CDR1 and CDR2 (germline): MNHNS, SASEGT. The CDR3 is 13 residues long. Trimming pared 6 bases from V and 4 bases from J, leaving 12 bases between. The CDR3 DNA reads as TGTGCCAGCAGACCGGGACACTTCACTGAAGCTTTCTTT. Amino acids: CASRPGHFTEAFF.

V usage is TRBV7-9 and J usage is TRBJ2-7; D is possibly TRBD1 (5 bases). The germline V gene has CDR1 SEHNR and CDR2 FQNEAQ (reference sequence). V lost 2 bases to trimming and J lost 7 bases, with 18 bases between them. This CDR3 is built from 15 residues. The CDR3 protein is CASSLRVGPSGEQYF. For the CDR3, the DNA is TGTGCCAGCAGCTTAAGGGTGGGGCCGTCCGGGGAGCAGTACTTC.

The genes are TRBV19 and TRBJ1-2, with TRBD1 matching over 7 bases. The germline V gene encodes CDR1 LNHDA and CDR2 SQIVND (reference sequence). V dropped 9 bases and J dropped 7; count of bases not matched to a gene: 14. CDR3 size: 14 residues. CDR3 nucleotide sequence: TGTGCCAGCACTCCGAGGACAGGAATGGCTGGCTACACCTTC. Protein sequence: CASTPRTGMAGYTF.

This clone was found once. The V gene is TRBV6-5, the J gene TRBJ2-2; D may be TRBD2 (5 bases). Germline V gene data show CDR1 as MNHEY and CDR2 as SVGAGI. The CDR3 contains 13 residues. V was shortened by 6 bases and J by 2 bases, with 7 bases between the two germline ends. CDR3: CASSGLNTGELFF. For the CDR3, the DNA is TGTGCCAGCAGCGGACTTAACACCGGGGAGCTGTTTTTT.

The chain employs TRBV21-1 and TRBJ2-7; TRBD2, the table's D call, lacks a check against the DNA. TRBV21-1 is designated a pseudogene. CDR3 length equals 13 residues. CDR3 DNA sequence: TGTGCCAGCACCAAAGGACTCCCCTACGAGCAGTACTTC. Translated: CASTKGLPYEQYF.

The rearrangement joins TRBV15 to TRBJ2-1, with 9 bases matching TRBD1. The CDR3 is made up of 14 amino acids. Unmatched junction bases numbered 5, after V lost 4 bases and J lost 7 bases. Germline V gene sequence: CDR1 LNHNV, CDR2 YYDKDF (reference sequence). CDR3 sequence reads: CATSTDRGYNEQFF. As DNA, the CDR3 is TGTGCCACCAGCACTGACAGGGGGTATAATGAGCAGTTCTTC.

The chain has TRBV4-1 and TRBJ2-1; D may be TRBD2 (6 bases). CDR3 size: 16 residues. V lost 0 bases to trimming and J lost 2 bases, with 11 bases between them. The germline gives CDR1 MGHRA, CDR2 YSYEKL. CDR3 sequence (DNA): TGCGCCAGCAGCCAAGAACCGGGAGTACCCTACAATGAGCAGTTCTTC. Protein product: CASSQEPGVPYNEQFF.

J is TRBJ1-1 and V is TRBV19; possible D gene TRBD1, 6 bases. Germline V gene sequence: CDR1 LNHDA, CDR2 SQIVND (reference sequence). The length of the CDR3 is 13 residues. V gave up 5 bases and J gave up 4 bases, with 11 bases separating them. CDR3 loop: CASSAQGGTEAFF. As DNA, the CDR3 is TGTGCCAGTAGTGCGCAAGGGGGCACTGAAGCTTTCTTT.

This clone occurred a few times. V gene TRBV29-1 combines with J gene TRBJ2-2; D perhaps matches TRBD2 (6 bases). The germline gives CDR1 SQVTM, CDR2 ANQGSEA. Trimming pared 4 bases from V and 0 bases from J, leaving 12 bases between. The CDR3 length is 15 residues. The CDR3 DNA sequence: TGCAGCGTTGCGGCTAGCGCTTCGAACACCGGGGAGCTGTTTTTT. It encodes CSVAASASNTGELFF.

The chain carries TRBV19 and TRBJ2-4; a possible D gene is TRBD1 (6 bases). Germline V lookup: CDR1 LNHDA, CDR2 SQIVND (reference sequence). V shed 5 bases and J shed 6 bases, with 11 bases lying between them. CDR3 size: 13 residues. This CDR3 reads CASSATGSNIQYF. The DNA for the CDR3 is TGTGCCAGTAGTGCCACAGGGTCAAACATTCAGTACTTC.

V and J are TRBV18 and TRBJ2-7; 10 bases map to TRBD1. Germline V gives CDR1 KGHSH, CDR2 LQKENI. This CDR3 contains 14 residues. J lost 6 bases, V lost 3 bases, and 5 bases had no gene match. The CDR3 DNA follows: TGTGCCAGCTCACCCGGGACAGGGGTTTTCGAGCAGTACTTC. This encodes CASSPGTGVFEQYF.

This chain joins TRBV19 and TRBJ2-7; D possibly corresponds to TRBD2 (5 bases). The CDR3 loop spans 15 amino acids. The V gene's germline CDR1 is LNHDA and CDR2 SQIVND (reference sequence). V was pared by 1 base and J by 1 base, with 11 bases between. CDR3 sequence: CASSIGAGLSYEQYF. In DNA form, the CDR3 reads TGTGCCAGTAGTATAGGGGCAGGACTTTCCTACGAGCAGTACTTC. The whole variable domain, remainder taken from reference TRBV19 and TRBJ2-7, is DGGITQSPKYLFRKEGQNVTLSCEQNLNHDAMYWYRQDPGQGLRLIYYSQIVNDFQKGDIAEGYSVSREKKESFPLTVTSAQKNPTAFYLCASSIGAGLSYEQYFGPGTRLTVT.

V and J are TRBV30 and TRBJ2-7, with D perhaps matching TRBD2 (5 bases). This CDR3 has 13 residues. V dropped 2 bases and J dropped 2 bases, with 10 bases sitting between them. In germline, CDR1 is GTSNPN, CDR2 SVGIG (reference sequence). In nucleotides, the CDR3 is TGTGCCTGGAGTACGGGGATTACCTACGAGCAGTACTTC. Protein product: CAWSTGITYEQYF.

J is TRBJ2-2 and V is TRBV7-2, with D hard to call. The V end was cut by 1 base, the J end by 2 bases, with 8 bases between. The CDR3 is 15 amino acids. Germline V gene lookup returns CDR1 SGHTA and CDR2 FQGNSA. CDR3: CASSLVALNTGELFF. CDR3 DNA sequence: TGTGCCAGCAGCTTAGTTGCGCTTAACACCGGGGAGCTGTTTTTT.

This clone came up once. This chain connects TRBV6-5 to TRBJ1-2; unclear D gene. This CDR3 contains 13 residues. V was trimmed by 6 bases and J by 4 bases, leaving 12 bases between them. CDR1 and CDR2 (germline): MNHEY, SVGAGI. In nucleotides, the CDR3 is TGTGCCAGCAGCCAGTCTTTTTTCTATGGCTACACCTTC. As protein: CASSQSFFYGYTF.

V usage is TRBV27 and J usage is TRBJ1-3; no reliable D call. Germline V lookup: CDR1 MNHEY, CDR2 SMNVEV (reference sequence). The CDR3 is made up of 13 amino acids. V shed 6 bases and J shed 0 bases, with 6 bases lying between them. CDR3: CASRSSSGNTIYF. The CDR3 bases are TGTGCCAGCAGATCCAGCTCTGGAAACACCATATATTTT.

The table lists this clone with a few counts. The CDR3 DNA reads TGCAGCGTTGCCCAGGGTATGGGATACGAGCAGTACTTC. Its translation is CSVAQGMGYEQYF. The chain uses TRBV29-1 and TRBJ2-7, with a weak D call TRBD1 (5 bases). The V gene lost 4 bases and the J gene lost 4 bases, with 14 bases spanning the gap. The CDR3 extends over 13 amino acids. Germline CDR1 is SQVTM and CDR2 is ANQGSEA.

This sequence joins TRBV20-1 and TRBJ1-2; no clear D. Germline lookup yields CDR1 DFQATT and CDR2 SNEGSKA (reference sequence). The CDR3 sequence is 11 residues long. The ends were cut back, 1 base at V and 8 bases at J, with 8 bases in the middle. CDR3 bases: TGCAGTGCTAGAGTCGGAGGAGGCTACACCTTC. It translates to CSARVGGGYTF.

As concerns this clone: Relative to the germline gene, one junction end is altered; a read error may explain this. The chain has TRBV7-2 and TRBJ2-6; tentatively, D is TRBD1 (5 bases). The CDR3 has 15 residues. Germline V gene sequence: CDR1 SGHTA, CDR2 FQGNSA. CDR3 amino acids: CASSLWTAGANGLTF. CDR3 in DNA: TGTGCCAGCAGCTTATGGACCGCTGGGGCCAACGGCCTGACTTTC.

This clone was observed once. The genes are TRBV5-1 and TRBJ1-4, with D perhaps TRBD1 (6 bases). The CDR3 is 14 amino acids. The V gene's germline CDR1 is SGHRS and CDR2 YFSETQ. V was trimmed by 3 bases and J by 7 bases, leaving 13 bases between them. CDR3 sequence: CASSSQGDVEKLFF. For the CDR3, the DNA is TGCGCCAGCAGCTCACAGGGAGATGTTGAAAAACTGTTTTTT.

This clone was counted between two and nine times. V usage is TRBV5-6 and J usage is TRBJ1-2; no clear D. This CDR3 has 14 amino acids. Trimming shortened V by 4 bases and J by 8 bases, and 18 bases separated the two germline ends. In germline, CDR1 is SGHDT, CDR2 YYEEEE. CDR3 nucleotides: TGTGCCAGCAGCCGGGTCTCGCAAAAGGAAGGCTACACCTTC. Translated: CASSRVSQKEGYTF.

The chain combines TRBV13 with TRBJ2-7; 7 nucleotides agree with TRBD2. The length of the CDR3 is 13 residues. Germline V lookup: CDR1 PRHDT, CDR2 FYEKMQ (reference sequence). Unmatched junction bases numbered 0, after V lost 0 bases and J lost 4 bases. This chain's CDR3 is CASSLGRGYEQYF. The CDR3, as DNA: TGTGCCAGCAGCTTAGGGCGGGGGTACGAGCAGTACTTC.

The rearrangement joins TRBV2 to TRBJ2-7; 13 positions agree with TRBD2. The CDR3 loop spans 14 amino acids. V shed 7 bases, J shed 2 bases, and the junction held 2 bases outside the gene matches. The germline V gene encodes CDR1 SNHLY and CDR2 FYNNEI. CDR3 loop: CASITSGRAYEQYF. CDR3 nucleotides: TGTGCCAGCATTACTAGCGGGAGGGCCTACGAGCAGTACTTC.

The V and J genes are TRBV2 and TRBJ1-1; D is ambiguous. CDR3 length: 11 residues. Germline V gives CDR1 SNHLY, CDR2 FYNNEI. V shed 6 bases and J shed 7 bases, with 9 bases lying between them. CDR3 sequence: CASRGDGEAFF. The CDR3 DNA reads TGTGCCAGCAGGGGAGATGGTGAAGCTTTCTTT.

The chain combines TRBV4-3 with TRBJ2-1; a weak D match, TRBD1 (6 bases). CDR3 length: 14 residues. V lost 1 base and J 6 bases, leaving 10 bases between the germline ends. Germline V CDR1 and CDR2: LGHNA, YSLEER. The CDR3 here is CASSQAVGANEQFF. CDR3 in DNA: TGCGCCAGCAGCCAAGCTGTGGGGGCCAATGAGCAGTTCTTC.

The V and J genes are TRBV10-2 and TRBJ1-3; 7 bases align to TRBD1. The ends lost 6 bases at V and 2 bases at J; junction bases unmatched: 4. The germline V gene encodes CDR1 WSHSY and CDR2 SAAADI. The CDR3 has 14 residues. CDR3 DNA: TGCGCCAGCAGGGAGACAGGGCCTGGAAACACCATATATTTT. Its protein is CASRETGPGNTIYF.